A single T cell receptor beta chain is shown here with its context. The antigen remains undetermined. The data are from a study of T cells in localized non-small cell lung cancer. Study observations and caveats: Because only a single region of the tumor was sequenced, heterogeneity remains possible. Among the tissues sampled, uninvolved adjacent lung had the highest T cell clonality, above tumor.

The table came from immunoSEQ multiplex PCR; TCRdb's copy has only in-frame clones and leaves some out. Altogether some 34,000 clones are present, around four fifths being singletons, with the ten largest covering approximately 16%. The CDR3 is made up of 16 amino acids. With 3 bases clipped from V and 5 bases from J, the junction kept 3 bases outside the gene matches. From germline, CDR1 is KGHSH and CDR2 LQKENI. The origin of this receptor is a male donor aged 60 or over with stage III squamous cell lung carcinoma. The sequences come from peripheral blood, collected before any cancer treatment. The chain couples TRBV18 to TRBJ2-3; 15 bases are a match to TRBD2. CDR3 sequence (DNA): TGTGCCAGCTCACCCGGACTAGCGGGGGGGCTAGATACGCAGTATTTT. Residues: CASSPGLAGGLDTQYF.